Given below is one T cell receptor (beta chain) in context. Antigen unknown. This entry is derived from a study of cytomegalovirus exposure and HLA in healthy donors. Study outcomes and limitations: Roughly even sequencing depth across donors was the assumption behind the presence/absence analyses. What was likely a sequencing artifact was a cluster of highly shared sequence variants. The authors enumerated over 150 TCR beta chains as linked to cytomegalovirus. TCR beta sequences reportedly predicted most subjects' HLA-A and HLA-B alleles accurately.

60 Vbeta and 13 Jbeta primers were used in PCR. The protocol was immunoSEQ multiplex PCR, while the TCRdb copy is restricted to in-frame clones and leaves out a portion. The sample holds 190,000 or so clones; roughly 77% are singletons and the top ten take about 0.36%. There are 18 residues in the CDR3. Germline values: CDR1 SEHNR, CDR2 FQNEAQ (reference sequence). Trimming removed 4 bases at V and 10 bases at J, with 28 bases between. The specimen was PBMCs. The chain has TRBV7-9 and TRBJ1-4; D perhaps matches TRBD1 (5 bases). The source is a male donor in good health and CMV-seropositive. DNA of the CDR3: TGTGCCAGCAGCTCAAGGGGTCGTCTTAAAGGGGCTCGTTCAAAACTGTTTTTT. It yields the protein CASSSRGRLKGARSKLFF.